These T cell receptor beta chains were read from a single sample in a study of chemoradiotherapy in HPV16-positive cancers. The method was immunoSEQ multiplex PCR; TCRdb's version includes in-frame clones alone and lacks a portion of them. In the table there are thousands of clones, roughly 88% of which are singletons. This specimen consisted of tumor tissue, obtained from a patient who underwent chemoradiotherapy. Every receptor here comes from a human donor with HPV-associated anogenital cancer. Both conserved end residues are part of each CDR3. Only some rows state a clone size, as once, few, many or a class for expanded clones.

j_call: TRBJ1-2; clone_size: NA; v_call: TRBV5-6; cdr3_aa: CASSLAQGHGYTF
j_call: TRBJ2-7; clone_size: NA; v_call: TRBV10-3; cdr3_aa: CAIRRTGDKAYEQYF
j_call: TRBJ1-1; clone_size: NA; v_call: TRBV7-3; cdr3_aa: CASSLAKNTEAFF
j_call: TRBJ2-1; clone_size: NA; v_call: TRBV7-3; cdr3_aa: CASSSLAGTYNEQFF
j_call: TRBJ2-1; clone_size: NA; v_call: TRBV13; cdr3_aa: CASSLGRNEQFF
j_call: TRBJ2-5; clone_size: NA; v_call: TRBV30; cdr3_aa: CAWSAFQETQYF
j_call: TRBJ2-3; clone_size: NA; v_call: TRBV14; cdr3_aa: CASSQDRPSGGAGYF
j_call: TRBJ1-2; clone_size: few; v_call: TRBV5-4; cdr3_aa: CASSPEDRNYGYTF
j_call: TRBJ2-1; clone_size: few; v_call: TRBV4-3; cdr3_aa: CASSGGRLGKNEQFF
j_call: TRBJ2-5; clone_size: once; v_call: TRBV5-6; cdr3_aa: CASSLGVGGGQETQYF
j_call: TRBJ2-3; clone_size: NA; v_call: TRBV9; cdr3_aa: CASSSSGDQITDTQYF
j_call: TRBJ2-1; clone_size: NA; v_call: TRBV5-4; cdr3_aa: CASSLGGPLNEQFF
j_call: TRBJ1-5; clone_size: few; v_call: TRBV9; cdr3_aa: CASSKTGQNQPQHF
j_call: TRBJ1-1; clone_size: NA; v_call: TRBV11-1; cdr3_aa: CASRTASMNTEAFF
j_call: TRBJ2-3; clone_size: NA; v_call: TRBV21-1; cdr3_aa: CASSKTTWTGRGF
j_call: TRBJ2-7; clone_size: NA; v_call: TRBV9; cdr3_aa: CASSATSGGYEQYF
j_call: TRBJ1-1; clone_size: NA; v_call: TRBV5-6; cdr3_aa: CASSLDQTTEAFF
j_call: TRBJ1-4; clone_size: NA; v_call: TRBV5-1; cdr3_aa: CASSLEAGANEKLFF
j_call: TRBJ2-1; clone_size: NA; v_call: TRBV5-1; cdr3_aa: CASSFTTGGFDEQFF
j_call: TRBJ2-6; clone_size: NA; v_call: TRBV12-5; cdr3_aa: CASGNRAAGQSRANVLTF
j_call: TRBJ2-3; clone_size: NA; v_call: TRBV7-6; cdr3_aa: CASSLGAGTGGADTQYF
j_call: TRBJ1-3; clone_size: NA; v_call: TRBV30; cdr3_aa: CAGSQGSSGNTIYF
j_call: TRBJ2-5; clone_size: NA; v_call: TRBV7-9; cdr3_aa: CASQGALPSKRETQYF
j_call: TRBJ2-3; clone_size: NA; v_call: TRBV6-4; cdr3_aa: CASSGQGTDTQYF
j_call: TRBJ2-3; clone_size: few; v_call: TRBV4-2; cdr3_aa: CASSHGSAGDTQYF
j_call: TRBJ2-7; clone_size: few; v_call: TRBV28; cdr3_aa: CASSLAYEQYF
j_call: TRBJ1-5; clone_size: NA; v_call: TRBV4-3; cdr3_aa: CASSQGGGEGNQPQHF
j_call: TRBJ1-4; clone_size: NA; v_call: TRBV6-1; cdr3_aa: CATRNRDRPNEKLFF
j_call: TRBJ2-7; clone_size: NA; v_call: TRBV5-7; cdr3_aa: CASSFGHYEQYF
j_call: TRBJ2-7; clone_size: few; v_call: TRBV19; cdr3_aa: CASSTITGASYEQYF
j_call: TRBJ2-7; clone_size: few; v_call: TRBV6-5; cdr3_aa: CASSSPYEQYF
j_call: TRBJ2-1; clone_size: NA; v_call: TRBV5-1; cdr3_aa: CASSPGGRDNEQFF
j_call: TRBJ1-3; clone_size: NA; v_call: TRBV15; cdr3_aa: CATSRNRGAGNTIYF
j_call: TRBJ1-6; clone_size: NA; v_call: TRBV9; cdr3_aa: CASSVTMSSYNSPLHF
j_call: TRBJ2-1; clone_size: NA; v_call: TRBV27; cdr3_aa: CASSHGTSGFGNEQFF
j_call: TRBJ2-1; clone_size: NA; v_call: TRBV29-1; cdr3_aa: CSVHRGQNEQFF
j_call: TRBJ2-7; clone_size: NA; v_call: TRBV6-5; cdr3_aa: CASRTLQGYEQYF
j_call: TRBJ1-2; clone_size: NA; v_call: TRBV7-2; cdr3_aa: CASSLDHTRVDYGYTF
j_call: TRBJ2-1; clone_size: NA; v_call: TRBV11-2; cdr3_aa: CASSGRRASSNEQFF
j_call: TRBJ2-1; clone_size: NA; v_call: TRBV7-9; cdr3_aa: CASSLEVEQFF
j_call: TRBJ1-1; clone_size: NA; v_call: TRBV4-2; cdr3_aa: CASSQGKGTEAFF
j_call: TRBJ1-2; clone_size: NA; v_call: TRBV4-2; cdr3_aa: CASSWGANGYTF
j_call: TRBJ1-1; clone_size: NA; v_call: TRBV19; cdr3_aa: CATQLGNTEAFF
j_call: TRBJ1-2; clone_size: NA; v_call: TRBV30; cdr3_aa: CAWRTGFGYGYTF
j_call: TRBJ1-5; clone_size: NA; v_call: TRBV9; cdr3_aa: CASSATGSNQPQHF
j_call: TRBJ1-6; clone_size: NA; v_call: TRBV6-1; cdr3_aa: CASSDYRVGNSPLHF